This T cell receptor beta chain was obtained from a study of human T cells and chemical hapten exposure. Study-level information: Patch tests applied 0.01% DPC to the upper back and were scored after 6 days. The study's findings and limits: Expanded TCRs made up significantly more big CDR3 similarity clusters than controls did.

CDR3 length: 14 amino acids. Trimming removed 6 bases at V and 6 bases at J, with 15 bases between. Germline-derived CDR1 and CDR2 are LGHNT and FRNRAP. Time point here: pre-sensitization, week 0. The treatment was: therapeutic diphenylcyclopropenone sensitization with weekly scalp DPC. Participating donors were patients with alopecia, aged 18 to 70 years, considered appropriate candidates for DPC. TCRdb processed the RACE reads anew with MiXCR; each CDR3 protein has one entry. The sample contains about 300,000 distinct CDR3 sequences, 4.5% to 7% of which appear only once. This clonotype was seen more than once but under ten times. Its antigen remains unknown.

This TCR was sampled from a young woman with alopecia areata. Some clones in this sample may be carry-over from other donors' samples. The sample in question was whole blood, obtained in connection with sensitization to the hapten diphenylcyclopropenone (DPC). V is TRBV12-5 and J is TRBJ2-1; D possibly uses TRBD1 or TRBD2 (7 bases each). CDR3 sequence (DNA): TGTGCTAGTGGCCCCAGGGGGGGGGGCAATGAGCAGTTCTTC. It translates to CASGPRGGGNEQFF.